Each of the 26 T cell receptor beta chains below was sequenced from the same sample in a study of cytomegalovirus exposure and HLA in healthy donors. TCRdb's table, derived via immunoSEQ multiplex PCR, lists solely in-frame clones and lacks some. The sample has 130,000 to 150,000 clones, 84% seen once. Input material: PBMCs. These receptors originate from a woman younger than 45 in good health and CMV-seronegative.

The gene calls are TRBV9 and TRBJ1-1, with D perhaps TRBD1 (5 bases). The CDR3 runs 14 residues. CDR1 SGDLS and CDR2 YYNGEE come from the germline V gene. Trimming left V 3 bases short and J 4 bases short, with 13 bases between. The DNA for the CDR3 is TGTGCCAGCAGCGCCGGGCGGGGGGGCACTGAAGCTTTCTTT. This gives the protein CASSAGRGGTEAFF.

The chain uses TRBV18 and TRBJ1-3, with D unresolved. This CDR3 is built from 13 residues. The V and J ends lost 2 bases and 6 bases respectively, with 8 bases between them. Per germline, CDR1 KGHSH and CDR2 LQKENI. CDR3 nucleotide sequence: TGTGCCAGCTCACCAGGTCCAGAAAACACCATATATTTT. Protein product: CASSPGPENTIYF. The variable domain in full, completed from reference TRBV18 and TRBJ1-3, reads NAGVMQNPRHLVRRRGQEARLRCSPMKGHSHVYWYRQLPEEGLKFMVYLQKENIIDESGMPKERFSAEFPKEGPSILRIQQVVRGDSAAYFCASSPGPENTIYFGEGSWLTVV.

V usage is TRBV9 and J usage is TRBJ2-1, with a possible D match to TRBD2 (6 bases). V was clipped by 4 bases and J by 9 bases, with 17 bases between them. This CDR3 is built from 14 residues. Germline V lookup: CDR1 SGDLS, CDR2 YYNGEE. DNA for the CDR3: TGTGCCAGCAGCATCCAATCGGGGGTAGGTGAGCAGTTCTTC. Its translation is CASSIQSGVGEQFF. Full variable domain (outside the CDR3, taken from reference TRBV9 and TRBJ2-1): DSGVTQTPKHLITATGQRVTLRCSPRSGDLSVYWYQQSLDQGLQFLIQYYNGEERAKGNILERFSAQQFPDLHSELNLSSLELGDSALYFCASSIQSGVGEQFFGPGTRLTVL.

The chain employs TRBV5-1 and TRBJ2-5; D perhaps matches TRBD1 (6 bases). The germline CDR1 and CDR2 sequences are SGHRS and YFSETQ. CDR3 size: 14 residues. Trimming cost V 2 bases and J 5 bases, with 13 bases left between them. For the CDR3, the DNA is TGCGCCAGCAGCTTACAGGGTTTCGGGGAGACCCAGTACTTC. It translates to CASSLQGFGETQYF. The full variable domain, its missing parts supplied by reference TRBV5-1 and TRBJ2-5, is KAGVTQTPRYLIKTRGQQVTLSCSPISGHRSVSWYQQTPGQGLQFLFEYFSETQRNKGNFPGRFSGRQFSNSRSEMNVSTLELGDSALYLCASSLQGFGETQYFGPGTRLLVL.

The chain combines TRBV6-5 with TRBJ2-7; no clear D gene. The germline V gene has CDR1 MNHEY and CDR2 SVGAGI. The CDR3 extends over 12 amino acids. V lost 6 bases and J 6 bases, leaving 12 bases between the germline ends. CDR3 nucleotide sequence: TGTGCCAGCAGCCGCCCGGGTGGCGAGCAGTACTTC. Translated: CASSRPGGEQYF.

This chain joins TRBV19 and TRBJ2-3, with D possibly TRBD1 on 5 matching bases. The CDR3 extends over 13 amino acids. CDR1 LNHDA and CDR2 SQIVND come from the germline V gene (reference sequence). The V gene lost 4 bases and the J gene lost 6 bases, with 11 bases spanning the gap. In DNA form, the CDR3 reads TGTGCCAGTAGTAAAGGGGAAGGGGATACGCAGTATTTT. Translation: CASSKGEGDTQYF.

This sequence joins TRBV29-1 and TRBJ2-7; D perhaps matches TRBD2 (7 bases). CDR1 and CDR2 (germline): SQVTM, ANQGSEA. With 2 bases removed from V and 2 bases from J, the gap between germline ends came to 16 bases. This CDR3 contains 15 residues. CDR3 protein: CSVERETGGTYEQYF. In DNA form, the CDR3 reads TGCAGCGTTGAAAGGGAGACGGGGGGCACCTACGAGCAGTACTTC.

The V call is TRBV5-3, the J call TRBJ2-2; 8 bases agree with TRBD1. TRBV5-3 is an ORF for which the function is uncertain. The CDR3 has 16 amino acids. V was clipped by 5 bases and J by 2 bases; unmatched bases: 8. The CDR3 sequence is CARSLPGQGNTGELFF. The CDR3 DNA reads TGTGCCAGAAGTTTGCCCGGACAGGGTAACACCGGGGAGCTGTTTTTT.

This rearrangement joins TRBV14 to TRBJ1-2, with D maybe TRBD1 (6 bases). Germline loops: CDR1 SGHDN, CDR2 FVKESK. With 2 bases removed from V and 1 base from J, the gap between germline ends came to 11 bases. CDR3 size: 15 residues. CDR3 region: CASSQLGQNNYGYTF. In DNA, the CDR3 is TGTGCCAGCAGCCAATTGGGACAAAATAACTATGGCTACACCTTC.

J is TRBJ1-5 and V is TRBV28; 8 bases align to TRBD1. Germline CDR1 is MDHEN and CDR2 is SYDVKM. The CDR3 length is 15 residues. Trimming took 5 bases from V and 2 from J; bases not matched to a gene: 5. The CDR3 DNA is TGTGCCAGCAGTACAGGGGGATTAGGCAATCAGCCCCAGCATTTT. This sequence encodes CASSTGGLGNQPQHF.

V usage is TRBV5-6 and J usage is TRBJ1-4; 7 bases fit TRBD1. V lost 7 bases, J lost 5 bases, and 8 bases stayed unmatched. Germline V gene sequence: CDR1 SGHDT, CDR2 YYEEEE. The CDR3 is 14 amino acids. This chain's CDR3 is CASGGTARNEKLFF. The CDR3 bases are TGTGCCAGCGGCGGGACAGCGCGGAATGAAAAACTGTTTTTT.

V and J are TRBV7-6 and TRBJ1-1; 9 nucleotides line up with TRBD1. CDR3 length: 15 amino acids. After removal of 4 bases from V and 3 bases from J, the junction contained 6 bases not matched to a gene. Germline CDR1 SGHVS, CDR2 FNYEAQ. The CDR3 is CASSSPGQGYTEAFF. The CDR3 DNA reads TGTGCCAGCAGCTCACCGGGACAGGGCTACACTGAAGCTTTCTTT.

The CDR3 loop reads CSVETATNTGELFF. DNA of the CDR3: TGCAGCGTTGAGACGGCGACTAACACCGGGGAGCTGTTTTTT. This chain uses TRBV29-1 with TRBJ2-2, with D unresolved. The germline V gene has CDR1 SQVTM and CDR2 ANQGSEA. Trimming stripped 3 bases from V and 2 bases from J, with 10 bases between. The CDR3 loop spans 14 amino acids.

This clone was counted a single time. The rearrangement joins TRBV5-4 to TRBJ1-1, with 9 bases fitting TRBD1. Germline V gives CDR1 SGHNT, CDR2 YYREEE (reference sequence). J was trimmed by 4 bases and V by 2 bases; bases with no gene match: 3. This CDR3 is 14 amino acids long. CDR3 in amino acids: CASSFDRGTTEAFF. CDR3 sequence (DNA): TGTGCCAGCAGCTTCGACAGGGGGACCACTGAAGCTTTCTTT. Full variable domain (missing parts from reference TRBV5-4 and TRBJ1-1): ETGVTQSPTHLIKTRGQQVTLRCSSQSGHNTVSWYQQALGQGPQFIFQYYREEENGRGNFPPRFSGLQFPNYSSELNVNALELDDSALYLCASSFDRGTTEAFFGQGTRLTVV.

The J gene is TRBJ1-1, the V gene TRBV27; D is ambiguous. The CDR3 covers 14 residues. Per germline, CDR1 MNHEY and CDR2 SMNVEV (reference sequence). Trimming pared 7 bases from V and 5 bases from J, leaving 17 bases between. CDR3 protein: CASTLTGRSTEAFF. CDR3 nucleotides: TGTGCCAGCACCCTCACGGGAAGGTCGACTGAAGCTTTCTTT.

V usage is TRBV9 and J usage is TRBJ1-3, with D perhaps TRBD1 (5 bases). V lost 4 bases and J 4 bases, leaving 18 bases between the germline ends. This CDR3 has 16 amino acids. The germline CDR1 and CDR2 sequences are SGDLS and YYNGEE. CDR3 in DNA: TGTGCCAGCAGCCTACGCTTGTGGGGCAACGGAAACACCATATATTTT. Translation: CASSLRLWGNGNTIYF.

The rearrangement uses TRBV5-4 and TRBJ2-2, with 8 nucleotides matching TRBD1. Germline V lookup: CDR1 SGHNT, CDR2 YYREEE (reference sequence). The CDR3 sequence is 17 residues long. With V trimmed by 4 bases and J by 2 bases, 10 bases remained unmatched. CDR3 amino acids: CASSERQGTGNTGELFF. The CDR3 region has the DNA TGTGCCAGCAGCGAAAGGCAGGGGACAGGAAACACCGGGGAGCTGTTTTTT.

The chain has TRBV10-2 and TRBJ1-1; maybe TRBD1 (5 bases). The germline V gene encodes CDR1 WSHSY and CDR2 SAAADI. CDR3 size: 13 residues. The V end was cut by 5 bases, the J end by 2 bases, with 9 bases between. The DNA of the CDR3 is TGCGCCAGCAGTACAGACAGAAACACTGAAGCTTTCTTT. It codes for CASSTDRNTEAFF.

This clone was detected only once. The chain has TRBV19 and TRBJ1-2; tentative D call: TRBD1 (6 bases). Germline loops: CDR1 LNHDA, CDR2 SQIVND (reference sequence). The ends were cut back, 4 bases at V and 8 bases at J, with 17 bases in the middle. The CDR3 sequence is 14 residues long. Written as DNA, the CDR3 is TGTGCCAGTAGTAAGACGACAGGCTTGAGGGGCTACACCTTC. Its translation is CASSKTTGLRGYTF.

The chain employs TRBV2 and TRBJ2-7; TRBD1 matches 7 bases. The CDR3 sequence is 13 residues long. Unmatched junction bases numbered 5, after V lost 6 bases and J lost 3 bases. Germline CDR1 is SNHLY and CDR2 is FYNNEI. CDR3 sequence (DNA): TGTGCCAGCAGAAGACAGGGTAACTACGAGCAGTACTTC. This sequence encodes CASRRQGNYEQYF.

The rearrangement uses TRBV7-2 and TRBJ2-7, with TRBD1 matching over 8 bases. The V gene end was trimmed by 1 base and the J gene end by 6 bases; junction bases not matched to a gene: 5. The CDR3 is 14 amino acids. Germline CDR1 SGHTA, CDR2 FQGNSA. CDR3 sequence: CASSLDRGTVEQYF. For the CDR3, the DNA is TGTGCCAGCAGCTTAGACAGGGGGACGGTCGAGCAGTACTTC.

The gene calls are TRBV5-1 and TRBJ2-2, with 11 bases lining up with TRBD1. The germline CDR1 and CDR2 sequences are SGHRS and YFSETQ. The junction had 4 bases not matched to a gene; V was cut back by 0 bases and J by 3 bases. The CDR3 runs to 17 residues. The CDR3 spells CASSLEDRGRYTGELFF. The CDR3 region has the DNA TGCGCCAGCAGCTTGGAGGACAGGGGGCGATACACCGGGGAGCTGTTTTTT.

The chain has TRBV27 and TRBJ2-2; a possible D gene is TRBD1 (5 bases). CDR3 size: 14 residues. CDR1 and CDR2 from the germline V gene are MNHEY and SMNVEV (reference sequence). V was shortened by 6 bases and J by 2 bases, with 10 bases between the two germline ends. The CDR3: CASRGQGNTGELFF. The DNA of the CDR3 is TGTGCCAGCAGGGGTCAGGGTAACACCGGGGAGCTGTTTTTT.

The chain is built from TRBV2 and TRBJ2-3, with unresolved D. The germline V gene encodes CDR1 SNHLY and CDR2 FYNNEI. V was pared by 5 bases and J by 4 bases, with 4 bases between. CDR3 length: 11 amino acids. The CDR3 is CASSTADTQYF. Here the CDR3 DNA reads TGTGCCAGCAGTACAGCAGATACGCAGTATTTT.

This chain links TRBV15 with TRBJ1-1, with unresolved D. Trimming pared 5 bases from V and 5 bases from J, leaving 9 bases between. Germline CDR1 reads LNHNV; CDR2 reads YYDKDF (reference sequence). The CDR3 loop spans 12 amino acids. The DNA of the CDR3 is TGTGCCACCAGCCACCCGAGGACTGAAGCTTTCTTT. This sequence encodes CATSHPRTEAFF.

This clone was seen only a few times. In nucleotides, the CDR3 is TGTGCCAGCAGCGTCGGGTGGGGCAGGCGGGAACCAGACTCCTACGAGCAGTACTTC. Encoded protein: CASSVGWGRREPDSYEQYF. The rearrangement links TRBV5-8 to TRBJ2-7, with D perhaps matching TRBD2 (6 bases). CDR1 and CDR2 from the germline V gene are SGHTS and YDEGEE. The CDR3 has 19 amino acids. Trimming stripped 4 bases from V and 0 bases from J, with 26 bases between.